A single sample is the source of the 13 T cell receptor beta chains below, sequenced in a study of early T cells in non-severe SARS-CoV-2 infection. TCRdb redid the calling of the 5' RACE reads with MiXCR, one entry per CDR3 protein. Altogether some 77,000 distinct CDR3 sequences are present, over 4% being singletons, with the ten largest covering around 6.6%. Sample: whole blood, taken at baseline. The receptors originated from an adult who was a healthcare worker with PCR-confirmed SARS-CoV-2 infection or an uninfected control (not recorded which).

This clonotype was counted ten times or more. V gene TRBV29-1 combines with J gene TRBJ2-3; D is perhaps TRBD2 (6 bases). The CDR3 totals 15 residues. The ends were cut back, 5 bases at V and 6 bases at J, with 21 bases in the middle. The germline V gene encodes CDR1 SQVTM and CDR2 ANQGSEA. The CDR3 DNA reads TGCAGCGTTTTATGGGGTGGAGGGAGCATCGATACGCAGTATTTT. Residues: CSVLWGGGSIDTQYF.

This clonotype was recorded many times. This chain joins TRBV28 and TRBJ2-3, with D possibly matching TRBD2 (6 bases). Per germline, CDR1 MDHEN and CDR2 SYDVKM. This CDR3 has 13 residues. The ends were cut back, 5 bases at V and 2 bases at J, with 8 bases in the middle. The CDR3 DNA reads as TGTGCCAGCAGTCGGGGGAACACAGATACGCAGTATTTT. Its translation: CASSRGNTDTQYF. Drawing the rest from reference TRBV28 and TRBJ2-3, the complete variable domain is DVKVTQSSRYLVKRTGEKVFLECVQDMDHENMFWYRQDPGLGLRLIYFSYDVKMKEKGDIPEGYSVSREKKERFSLILESASTNQTSMYLCASSRGNTDTQYFGPGTRLTVL.

The chain links TRBV28 to TRBJ2-4; possibly TRBD1 for D (6 bases). The CDR3 consists of 12 residues. The V end was cut by 2 bases, the J end by 7 bases, with 6 bases between. Germline CDR1 and CDR2: MDHEN and SYDVKM. CDR3 residues: CASSLRGNIQYF. As DNA, the CDR3 is TGTGCCAGCAGTTTAAGGGGGAACATTCAGTACTTC. Drawing the rest from reference TRBV28 and TRBJ2-4, the complete variable domain is DVKVTQSSRYLVKRTGEKVFLECVQDMDHENMFWYRQDPGLGLRLIYFSYDVKMKEKGDIPEGYSVSREKKERFSLILESASTNQTSMYLCASSLRGNIQYFGAGTRLSVL.

The CDR3 DNA reads as TGTGCCAGCAGCTTAGCAAAGGGGTCCCCGGGGAGCAATGAGCAGTTCTTC. This gives the protein CASSLAKGSPGSNEQFF. The chain employs TRBV7-6 and TRBJ2-1; D may be TRBD1 or TRBD2 (5 bases each). The length of the CDR3 is 17 residues. Trimming took 0 bases from V and 6 from J, leaving 18 bases between them. CDR1 is SGHVS, CDR2 FNYEAQ, per germline.

The V and J genes are TRBV3-1 and TRBJ2-3; D possibly matches TRBD1 or TRBD2 (5 bases each). The CDR3 runs 20 residues. Germline V lookup: CDR1 LGHDT, CDR2 YNNKEL (reference sequence). V was cut by 3 bases and J by 7 bases, with 32 bases left in between. CDR3 in DNA: TGTGCCAGCAGCCATCTCAATTCGAGTGGGGGACCGAACTACCCATATACGCAGTATTTT. Translated, it gives CASSHLNSSGGPNYPYTQYF.

In this sample, this clonotype turned up many times. This chain links TRBV27 with TRBJ2-3; D is perhaps TRBD1 (5 bases). This CDR3 has 12 amino acids. Per the germline V gene, CDR1 is MNHEY and CDR2 is SMNVEV (reference sequence). Trimming shortened V by 10 bases and J by 2 bases, and 10 bases separated the two germline ends. DNA of the CDR3: TGTGCCACTCAGGGATACACAGATACGCAGTATTTT. Protein sequence: CATQGYTDTQYF.

This clonotype was counted a few times. V and J are TRBV10-3 and TRBJ2-2; D might be TRBD1 (6 bases). V was cut by 4 bases and J by 3 bases, with 12 bases left in between. Germline V CDR1 and CDR2: ENHRY, SYGVKD. The length of the CDR3 is 15 residues. The DNA for the CDR3 is TGTGCCATCAGTGCCGGCAGGGGTGACACCGGGGAGCTGTTTTTT. This gives the protein CAISAGRGDTGELFF.

The chain recombines TRBV3-1 with TRBJ2-7, with 8 bases matching TRBD2. CDR3 length: 15 amino acids. The J segment lost 1 base and the V segment lost 3 bases, leaving 5 bases of the junction unmatched. Per germline, CDR1 LGHDT and CDR2 YNNKEL (reference sequence). The CDR3 spells CASSHLAGRSYEQYF. CDR3 nucleotides: TGTGCCAGCAGCCATTTAGCGGGAAGATCCTACGAGCAGTACTTC.

There are a few counts of this clonotype. The chain combines TRBV28 with TRBJ2-7; D perhaps matches TRBD2 (6 bases). Trimming stripped 5 bases from V and 0 bases from J, with 14 bases between. From germline, CDR1 is MDHEN and CDR2 SYDVKM. The CDR3 loop spans 15 amino acids. The CDR3 loop reads CASSPLGRDSYEQYF. The CDR3 bases are TGTGCCAGCAGTCCCCTGGGGCGGGACTCCTACGAGCAGTACTTC.

This rearrangement joins TRBV27 to TRBJ2-5; 7 nucleotides line up with TRBD2. Germline trimming cut 6 bases from V and 4 bases from J; bases unmatched to any gene: 14. CDR1 is MNHEY and CDR2 is SMNVEV in the germline V gene (reference sequence). The CDR3 sequence is 16 residues long. The CDR3 spells CASSPSRGGPSETQYF. The CDR3 DNA follows: TGTGCCAGCAGCCCCAGTCGGGGAGGGCCCTCAGAGACCCAGTACTTC.

The sample holds a few counts of this clonotype. The chain has TRBV2 and TRBJ2-2, with 8 positions matching TRBD2. Trimming cost V 2 bases and J 4 bases; bases outside gene matches: 3. This CDR3 has 15 amino acids. The V gene's germline CDR1 is SNHLY and CDR2 FYNNEI. CDR3 residues: CASSENREGTGELFF. CDR3 bases: TGTGCCAGCAGTGAAAACCGGGAGGGCACCGGGGAGCTGTTTTTT.

This clonotype was found many times. V usage is TRBV27 and J usage is TRBJ1-1; D is unclear. Trimming removed 7 bases from V and 1 base from J, with 16 bases in between. CDR3 length: 15 residues. CDR1 and CDR2 (germline): MNHEY, SMNVEV (reference sequence). The chain's CDR3 is CASIPLEGWNTEAFF. The CDR3 DNA is TGTGCCAGCATTCCTCTAGAGGGCTGGAACACTGAAGCTTTCTTT.

This clonotype appeared many times. The chain employs TRBV7-2 and TRBJ2-7; TRBD2 aligns across 9 bases. V trimming: 5 bases; J trimming: 6 bases; junction bases outside the gene matches: 11. From germline, CDR1 is SGHTA and CDR2 FQGNSA. The length of the CDR3 is 15 residues. This CDR3 reads CASSLILAGTVEQYF. CDR3 DNA sequence: TGTGCCAGCAGCCTCATTCTAGCGGGGACGGTCGAGCAGTACTTC.